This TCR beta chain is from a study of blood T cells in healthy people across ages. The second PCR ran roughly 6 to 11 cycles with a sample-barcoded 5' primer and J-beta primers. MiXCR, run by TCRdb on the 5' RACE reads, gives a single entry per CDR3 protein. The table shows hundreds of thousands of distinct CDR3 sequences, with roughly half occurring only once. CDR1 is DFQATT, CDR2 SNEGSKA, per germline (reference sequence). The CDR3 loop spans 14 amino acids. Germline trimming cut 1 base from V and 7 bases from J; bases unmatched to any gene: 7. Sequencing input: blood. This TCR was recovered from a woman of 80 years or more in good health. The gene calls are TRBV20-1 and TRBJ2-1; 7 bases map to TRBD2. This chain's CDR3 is CSARASGAENEQFF. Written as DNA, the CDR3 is TGCAGTGCTAGAGCCAGCGGGGCAGAAAATGAGCAGTTCTTC.